The T cell receptor (beta chain) under discussion was sequenced for a study of shared clonotypes between healthy human individuals. Libraries were prepared by immunoSEQ multiplex PCR; TCRdb keeps only in-frame clonotypes and omits some of them. The sample includes 2 million to 2.5 million clones, approximately 90% of them seen just once. The germline V gene has CDR1 SGHTA and CDR2 FQGNSA. This CDR3 contains 15 residues. V was trimmed by 5 bases and J by 6 bases, leaving 18 bases between them. Study outcomes and limitations: Sampling involved blood alone; tissue repertoires likely differ. Sequencing depth was expected to influence donor clonotype sharing.

To note about this clone: No antigen is known for it. Distinct nucleotide sequences in the sample also encode this CDR3.

The V gene is TRBV7-2, the J gene TRBJ2-3, with a tentative D call TRBD2 (5 bases). The TCR originated in a man between 18 and 35 years old in good health. Some clones in this sample may be carry-over from other donors' samples. Sequencing was carried out using naive CD4+ T cells from PBMCs. Subset in this sample: CD45RA+ positively selected. In DNA, the CDR3 is TGTGCCAGCAGCCTAGGACTGGCCGGGTTGGATACGCAGTATTTT. Translating it yields CASSLGLAGLDTQYF.